The 13 T cell receptor beta chains listed next were all sequenced from one sample in a study of T cell responses to AZD1222 COVID-19 vaccine. This table comes from immunoSEQ multiplex PCR, and its TCRdb copy is limited to in-frame clones, with some not included. The data show 130,000 to 150,000 clones, 91% seen once. The sample was peripheral blood, taken on day 0 of AZD1222 vaccination. These receptors originate from an adult in good health.

The chain couples TRBV12-5 to TRBJ1-3; D is possibly TRBD1 (6 bases). CDR1 is LGHNT, CDR2 FRNRAP, per germline. The CDR3 is 17 amino acids. The V end was cut by 5 bases, the J end by 1 base, with 18 bases between. The CDR3 protein is CASGPTQKQGSGNTIYF. DNA of the CDR3: TGTGCTAGTGGTCCCACTCAGAAACAGGGATCTGGAAACACCATATATTTT.

A single count supports this clone. This chain connects TRBV6-5 to TRBJ2-2; TRBD2 is a possible D gene (5 bases). V shed 4 bases and J shed 7 bases, with 16 bases lying between them. Germline values: CDR1 MNHEY, CDR2 SVGAGI. The CDR3 length is 15 residues. The CDR3 coding sequence is TGTGCCAGCAGTTTGGAGGTTCAGATTATCGGGGAGCTGTTTTTT. Residues: CASSLEVQIIGELFF.

The chain links TRBV11-3 to TRBJ1-6; 9 bases fit TRBD1. J was trimmed by 10 bases and V by 5 bases; bases with no gene match: 9. The germline gives CDR1 SGHNT, CDR2 YENEEA. This CDR3 spans 15 amino acids. This chain's CDR3 is CASSPSGTGRSPLHF. The CDR3 nucleotides read TGTGCCAGCAGCCCCTCGGGGACAGGGAGGTCACCCCTCCACTTT.

The chain combines TRBV11-3 with TRBJ2-2; possibly TRBD2 for D (6 bases). The CDR3 runs 14 residues. Trimming pared 5 bases from V and 6 bases from J, leaving 13 bases between. Germline V gives CDR1 SGHNT, CDR2 YENEEA. CDR3 loop: CASSTTPGAGELFF. CDR3 in DNA: TGTGCCAGCAGCACGACGCCGGGGGCCGGGGAGCTGTTTTTT.

V usage is TRBV19 and J usage is TRBJ2-1; no definite D call. With 5 bases removed from V and 4 bases from J, the gap between germline ends came to 12 bases. The length of the CDR3 is 14 residues. Germline V lookup: CDR1 LNHDA, CDR2 SQIVND (reference sequence). CDR3 in amino acids: CASSSEKGYNEQFF. The CDR3 coding sequence is TGTGCCAGTAGTTCAGAAAAGGGTTACAATGAGCAGTTCTTC.

The chain recombines TRBV6-5 with TRBJ1-1; tentatively, D is TRBD1 (6 bases). V lost 0 bases and J lost 11, with 16 bases in between. The CDR3 has 14 amino acids. CDR1 and CDR2 (germline): MNHEY, SVGAGI. CDR3: CASSYSSGDLGAFF. CDR3 coding DNA: TGTGCCAGCAGTTACTCTTCAGGGGACCTGGGGGCTTTCTTT.

As DNA, the CDR3 is TGTGCCAGCAGCCCTCACCGGACTAGCGGGATCTACAATGAGCAGTTCTTC. Translated: CASSPHRTSGIYNEQFF. The chain is built from TRBV9 and TRBJ2-1, with 12 bases aligning to TRBD2. Trimming at V came to 4 bases and at J to 3 bases, leaving 8 bases not matched to a gene. Per germline, CDR1 SGDLS and CDR2 YYNGEE. CDR3 size: 17 residues.

The rearrangement links TRBV18 to TRBJ2-5, with 10 positions matching TRBD1. The CDR3 loop spans 15 amino acids. The germline CDR1 and CDR2 sequences are KGHSH and LQKENI. V was pared by 6 bases and J by 5 bases, with 9 bases of the junction left unmatched. CDR3 DNA sequence: TGTGCCAGCTCCCCGACCGGGACAGGGGACGAGACCCAGTACTTC. Its translation is CASSPTGTGDETQYF.

V gene TRBV10-3 combines with J gene TRBJ2-5, with D hard to call. V lost 0 bases and J 0 bases, leaving 5 bases between the germline ends. Per germline, CDR1 ENHRY and CDR2 SYGVKD. This CDR3 spans 14 amino acids. The CDR3: CAISESQNQETQYF. CDR3 nucleotides: TGTGCCATCAGTGAGTCACAGAACCAAGAGACCCAGTACTTC.

The J gene is TRBJ1-2, the V gene TRBV7-2; D is undetermined. The V end lost 2 bases, the J end lost 4 bases, and 11 bases lay between the germline ends. The V gene's germline CDR1 is SGHTA and CDR2 FQGNSA. The CDR3 loop spans 14 amino acids. For the CDR3, the DNA is TGTGCCAGCAGCTTAAGAGACGGGGTCTATGGCTACACCTTC. Encoded protein: CASSLRDGVYGYTF. Looking up the rest from reference TRBV7-2 and TRBJ1-2 gives the full variable domain: GAGVSQSPSNKVTEKGKDVELRCDPISGHTALYWYRQSLGQGLEFLIYFQGNSAPDKSGLPSDRFSAERTGGSVSTLTIQRTQQEDSAVYLCASSLRDGVYGYTFGSGTRLTVV.

The chain uses TRBV12-3 or TRBV12-4 and TRBJ1-5; D remains ambiguous. Trimming cost V 2 bases and J 7 bases, with 6 bases left between them. This CDR3 region has 12 residues. The CDR3 is CASSLYGQPQHF. The CDR3 nucleotides are TGTGCCAGCAGTTTATATGGCCAGCCCCAGCATTTT.

The chain links TRBV5-8 to TRBJ1-5; D gene uncertain. This CDR3 is 15 amino acids long. V was pared by 0 bases and J by 4 bases, with 11 bases between. CDR1 and CDR2 from the germline V gene are SGHTS and YDEGEE. The CDR3 is CASSLVSSQNQPQHF. Written as DNA, the CDR3 is TGTGCCAGCAGCTTGGTATCCAGTCAAAATCAGCCCCAGCATTTT.

J is TRBJ2-7 and V is TRBV7-9; the match to TRBD1 covers 7 bases. The V gene's germline CDR1 is SEHNR and CDR2 FQNEAQ (reference sequence). Germline trimming cut 6 bases from V and 5 bases from J; bases unmatched to any gene: 13. The CDR3 runs to 15 residues. The CDR3 coding sequence is TGTGCCAGCAGGAACTCAGGGGGTATAGTCGACGAGCAGTACTTC. It codes for CASRNSGGIVDEQYF.